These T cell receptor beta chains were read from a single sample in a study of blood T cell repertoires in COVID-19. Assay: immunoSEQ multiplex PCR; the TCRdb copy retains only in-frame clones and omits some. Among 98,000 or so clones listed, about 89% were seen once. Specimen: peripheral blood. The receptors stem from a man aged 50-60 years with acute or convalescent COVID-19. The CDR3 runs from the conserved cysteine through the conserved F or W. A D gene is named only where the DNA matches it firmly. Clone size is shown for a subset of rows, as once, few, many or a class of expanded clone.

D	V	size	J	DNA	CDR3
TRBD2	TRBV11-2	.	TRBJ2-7	TGTGCCAGCAGCTCTCGTACTAGCGGGAGCTCCTACGAGCAGTACTTC	CASSSRTSGSSYEQYF
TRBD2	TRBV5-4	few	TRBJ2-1	TGTGCCAGCAGCTCGGGCCTCTTAGCGGGAGCAACCTACAATGAGCAGTTCTTC	CASSSGLLAGATYNEQFF
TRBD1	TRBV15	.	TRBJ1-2	TGTGCCACCAGCAGAGCTCAGGACAGGGATGGCTACACCTTC	CATSRAQDRDGYTF
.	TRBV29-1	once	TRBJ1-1	TGCAGCGTTCGATTGGGGCAGGGCCCCACTGAAGCTTTCTTT	CSVRLGQGPTEAFF
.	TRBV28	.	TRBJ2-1	TGTGCCAGCAGGCCGGCGGCTAGCGCTAGGTACAATGAGCAGTTCTTC	CASRPAASARYNEQFF
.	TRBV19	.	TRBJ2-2	TGTGCCAGTAGTCGTTCCCGGGAGAACACCGGGGAGCTGTTTTTT	CASSRSRENTGELFF
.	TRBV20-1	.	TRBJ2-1	TGCAGTGCTAGTACCAGGACTACCACTTACAATGAGCAGTTCTTC	CSASTRTTTYNEQFF
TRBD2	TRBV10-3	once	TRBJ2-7	TGTGCCATCACACCGGGACTAGCGGGAGAGAGGTACGAGCAGTACTTC	CAITPGLAGERYEQYF
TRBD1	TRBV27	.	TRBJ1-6	TGTGCCAGCAGGCCCACCCGGACTCCCCAGGGGGGTGGTAATTCACCCCTCCACTTT	CASRPTRTPQGGGNSPLHF
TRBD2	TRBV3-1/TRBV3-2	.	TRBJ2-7	TGTGCCAGCAGCCAGAGGACTAGCGGGAGAGAGTACTTC	CASSQRTSGREYF
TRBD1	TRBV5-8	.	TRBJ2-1	TGTGCCAGCAGCTCGACAGGGGGCGGATTCGATGAGCAGTTCTTC	CASSSTGGGFDEQFF
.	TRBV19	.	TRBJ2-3	TGTGCCAGTAGTGCCAACCCCGGACAGATTCAGTATTTT	CASSANPGQIQYF
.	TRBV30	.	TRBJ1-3	TGTGCCTGGAGTTTAAGGGCAGGGAAATTTGACACCATATATTTT	CAWSLRAGKFDTIYF
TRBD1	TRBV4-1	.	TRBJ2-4	TGCGCCAGCAGCCGGGACAGGGGGAGGTACATTCAGTACTTC	CASSRDRGRYIQYF
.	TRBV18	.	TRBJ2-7	TGTGCCAGCTCACCTGTTCCAGGCTACTCCTACGAGCAGTACTTC	CASSPVPGYSYEQYF
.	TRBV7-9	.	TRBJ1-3	TGTGCCAGCAGCCAACGGACTCTCTCTGGAAACACCATATATTTT	CASSQRTLSGNTIYF
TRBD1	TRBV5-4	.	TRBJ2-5	TGTGCCAGCAGCCTCCGGGACAGGCAAGAGACCCAGTACTTC	CASSLRDRQETQYF
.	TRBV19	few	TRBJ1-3	TGTGCCAGTAGTCTTCCCGGGACAATAGTGGGAAACACCATATATTTT	CASSLPGTIVGNTIYF
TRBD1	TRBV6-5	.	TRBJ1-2	TGTGCCAGCAGTTACTCGCGGACAGGGCACTATGGCTACACCTTC	CASSYSRTGHYGYTF
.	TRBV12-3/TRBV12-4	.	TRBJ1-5	TGTGCCAGCAGTCAGGGGAGCAATCAGCCCCAGCATTTT	CASSQGSNQPQHF
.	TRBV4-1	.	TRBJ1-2	TGCGCCAGCAGCGAACGGTCTAATAACTATGGCTACACCTTC	CASSERSNNYGYTF
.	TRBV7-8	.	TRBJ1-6	TGTGCCAGCAGCTTAATGTCGCGGAATTCACCCCTCCACTTT	CASSLMSRNSPLHF
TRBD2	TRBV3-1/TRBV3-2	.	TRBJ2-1	TGTGCCAGCAGCCAAGATCCACTAGCGGGAAGAGAGCAGTTCTTC	CASSQDPLAGREQFF
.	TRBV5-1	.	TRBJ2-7	TGCGCCAGCAGCTTCGGCTCCTACGAGCAGTACTTC	CASSFGSYEQYF
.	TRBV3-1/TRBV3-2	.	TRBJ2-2	TGTGCCAGCAGCCAAGTAGAGTCAAGGAGGAACACCGGGGAGCTGTTTTTT	CASSQVESRRNTGELFF
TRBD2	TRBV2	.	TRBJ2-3	TGTGCCAGCAGTGAAGACACTAGCGGGCGAGTAGATACGCAGTATTTT	CASSEDTSGRVDTQYF
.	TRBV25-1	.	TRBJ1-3	TGTGCCAGGCGCAGGGCTGGAAACACCATATATTTT	CARRRAGNTIYF
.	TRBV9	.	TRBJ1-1	TGTGCCAGCAGCGTAGCGAGCGGTGGGAACACTGAAGCTTTCTTT	CASSVASGGNTEAFF
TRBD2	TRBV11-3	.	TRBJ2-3	TGTGCCAGCAGCTTTAGCGGGAGGGCCTTCCCAGATACGCAGTATTTT	CASSFSGRAFPDTQYF
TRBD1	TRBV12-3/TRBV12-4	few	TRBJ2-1	TGTGCCAGCATCAGGACAGGGTACAATGAGCAGTTCTTC	CASIRTGYNEQFF
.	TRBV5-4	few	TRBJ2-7	TGTGCCAGCAGCGGCGGGACAGCCGTTTACTACGAGCAGTACTTC	CASSGGTAVYYEQYF
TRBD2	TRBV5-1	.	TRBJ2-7	TGCGCCAGCAGCCTGACTAGCGGGAGTTACGAGCAGTACTTC	CASSLTSGSYEQYF
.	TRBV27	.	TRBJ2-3	TGTGCCAGCAGCCCCGACGGAGGGATCGGAGTTACGCAGTATTTT	CASSPDGGIGVTQYF
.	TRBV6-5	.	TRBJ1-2	TGTGCCAGCAGTTATGGGGGGGGAGTCTATGGCTACACCTTC	CASSYGGGVYGYTF
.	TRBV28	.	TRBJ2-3	TGTGCCAGCAGCCCACCCGATCCGGGACACCCTCCGGTGTATTTT	CASSPPDPGHPPVYF
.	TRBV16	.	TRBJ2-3	TGTGCCAGCAGCCAAAACCCCCAGGGAACGCAGTATTTT	CASSQNPQGTQYF